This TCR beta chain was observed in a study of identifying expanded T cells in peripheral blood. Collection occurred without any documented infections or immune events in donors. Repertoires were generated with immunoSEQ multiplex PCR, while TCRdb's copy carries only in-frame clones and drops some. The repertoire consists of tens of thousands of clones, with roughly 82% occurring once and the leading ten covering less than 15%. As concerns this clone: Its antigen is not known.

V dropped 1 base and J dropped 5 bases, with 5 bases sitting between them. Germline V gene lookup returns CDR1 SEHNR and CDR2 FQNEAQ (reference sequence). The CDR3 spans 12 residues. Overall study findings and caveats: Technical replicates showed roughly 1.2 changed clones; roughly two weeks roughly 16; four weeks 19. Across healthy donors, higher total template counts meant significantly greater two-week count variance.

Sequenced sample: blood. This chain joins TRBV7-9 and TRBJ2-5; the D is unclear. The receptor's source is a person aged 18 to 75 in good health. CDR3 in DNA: TGTGCCAGCAGCTTAGTGCGGGAGACCCAGTACTTC. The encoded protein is CASSLVRETQYF.